This T cell receptor beta chain was documented in a study of cytomegalovirus exposure and HLA in healthy donors. Study results and caveats: A later analysis by the authors found several of the most significant clusters apparently linked to common viral pathogens. Whilst most TCR sequences proved rare, a subset of public TCRs occurred across many donors.

This clone showed up just once. The target antigen is unknown. PCR primers comprised 60 Vbeta and 13 Jbeta primers. Measured with immunoSEQ multiplex PCR; TCRdb has only the in-frame clones, and not every one. The data show approximately 140,000 clones, about three quarters seen once. V was clipped by 6 bases and J by 12 bases; unmatched bases: 11. Germline assignment: CDR1 SQVTM and CDR2 ANQGSEA. The CDR3 has 12 residues. This chain joins TRBV29-1 and TRBJ2-1, with 7 bases fitting TRBD1. This receptor was obtained from a male donor in good health and CMV-seropositive. Sequencing used PBMCs. This CDR3 is CSVEPHRGAQFF. Here the CDR3 DNA reads TGCAGCGTGGAACCCCACAGGGGTGCGCAGTTCTTC.